The sequence of this T cell receptor beta chain was determined in a study of identical twins. The germline CDR1 and CDR2 sequences are SGHDT and YYEEEE. The CDR3 length is 11 residues. Trimming cost V 4 bases and J 8 bases, with 9 bases left between them. Using its own MiXCR run on the 5' RACE reads, TCRdb lists one record per CDR3 protein. The repertoire holds just under 550,000 distinct CDR3 sequences, approximately 16% seen once, with 0.44% in the top ten. This same sample was also taken into another study, of yellow fever vaccine responses in identical twins.

The chain couples TRBV5-6 to TRBJ1-1, with unresolved D. The clonotype was recovered from a young woman in good health. The specimen was CD4+ T cells sorted from blood. The CDR3 loop is CASSTRREAFF. DNA of the CDR3: TGTGCCAGCAGCACCCGGAGGGAAGCTTTCTTT.